One and the same sample provided the 28 T cell receptor beta chains below, sequenced in a study of CD8 T cells in ankylosing spondylitis. TCRdb reprocessed the 5' RACE reads with MiXCR, giving one entry per CDR3 protein. The sample has about 30,000 distinct CDR3 sequences; 5.3% are singletons. Input material: blood, either unsorted or a sorted T cell fraction (not recorded which). These receptors originate from a female donor with ankylosing spondylitis or in good health (not recorded which).

This clonotype was observed a few times. The chain joins TRBV9 to TRBJ2-1; 8 nucleotides match TRBD2. V gave up 0 bases and J gave up 7 bases; unmatched junction bases: 6. Germline V CDR1 and CDR2: SGDLS, YYNGEE. This CDR3 contains 15 residues. The CDR3 DNA is TGTGCCAGCAGCGTAGACGAGCGGGAGTGGAATGAGCAGTTCTTC. Translation gives CASSVDEREWNEQFF.

This clonotype occurred a few times. The gene calls are TRBV9 and TRBJ2-7; 11 nucleotides line up with TRBD2. Unmatched junction bases numbered 6, after V lost 4 bases and J lost 0 bases. Germline CDR1 reads SGDLS; CDR2 reads YYNGEE. There are 16 residues in the CDR3. The CDR3 here is CASSIGTSGFSYEQYF. CDR3 DNA sequence: TGTGCCAGCAGCATCGGGACTAGCGGTTTCTCCTACGAGCAGTACTTC.

This clonotype came up many times. The rearrangement links TRBV9 to TRBJ2-2; D ambiguous. CDR3 length equals 13 residues. Trimming removed 0 bases from V and 3 bases from J, with 3 bases in between. Looked up from germline, CDR1 is SGDLS and CDR2 is YYNGEE. Here the CDR3 reads CASSVEHTGELFF. The CDR3 DNA follows: TGTGCCAGCAGCGTAGAGCACACCGGGGAGCTGTTTTTT.

This clonotype was observed a few times. The chain has TRBV9 and TRBJ2-5; TRBD2 agrees at 14 bases. Germline V gene lookup returns CDR1 SGDLS and CDR2 YYNGEE. The CDR3 length is 15 residues. V lost 4 bases to trimming and J lost 5 bases; unmatched junction nucleotides: 4. The CDR3 loop is CASSPRTSGRETQYF. CDR3 nucleotide sequence: TGTGCCAGCAGCCCGCGGACTAGCGGGAGGGAGACCCAGTACTTC.

There are many counts of this clonotype. The genes are TRBV9 and TRBJ1-2; a weak D match, TRBD1 (6 bases). This CDR3 contains 15 residues. The V and J ends lost 2 bases and 3 bases respectively, with 14 bases between them. Germline V lookup: CDR1 SGDLS, CDR2 YYNGEE. Here the CDR3 reads CASSVAGAIDYGYTF. CDR3 coding DNA: TGTGCCAGCAGCGTGGCGGGGGCGATTGACTATGGCTACACCTTC.

This clonotype was observed a few times. This rearrangement joins TRBV9 to TRBJ2-5; 7 bases match TRBD2. Germline CDR1 is SGDLS and CDR2 is YYNGEE. V shed 3 bases and J 0 bases; nucleotides not matched to a gene: 2. CDR3 size: 14 residues. CDR3 DNA: TGTGCCAGCAGCGGCGGGACTAACCAAGAGACCCAGTACTTC. Protein product: CASSGGTNQETQYF.

By proportion, this clonotype is medium-sized. The chain recombines TRBV9 with TRBJ1-4, with D perhaps matching TRBD1 (5 bases). The CDR3 contains 14 residues. CDR1 SGDLS and CDR2 YYNGEE come from the germline V gene. Trimming took 0 bases from V and 2 from J, leaving 5 bases between them. The CDR3 reads CASSVAGTNEKLFF. The CDR3 DNA sequence: TGTGCCAGCAGCGTAGCAGGGACTAATGAAAAACTGTTTTTT.

This clonotype was detected ten times or more. The rearrangement uses TRBV9 and TRBJ2-1, with 10 positions matching TRBD2. The CDR3 covers 15 residues. J was trimmed by 8 bases and V by 3 bases; bases with no gene match: 8. In germline, CDR1 is SGDLS, CDR2 YYNGEE. The CDR3 here is CASSGRTSGPDEQFF. CDR3 nucleotide sequence: TGTGCCAGCAGCGGACGGACTAGCGGCCCCGATGAGCAGTTCTTC.

The CDR3 DNA sequence: TGTGCCAGCAACACGGGACTAGCGAGTTACAATGAGCAGTTCTTC. Translation: CASNTGLASYNEQFF. The chain employs TRBV9 and TRBJ2-1; 10 bases line up with TRBD2. With 6 bases clipped from V and 4 bases from J, the junction kept 7 bases outside the gene matches. Germline loops: CDR1 SGDLS, CDR2 YYNGEE. The CDR3 consists of 15 residues.

This clonotype has at least ten counts. The chain is built from TRBV9 and TRBJ2-7; TRBD2 matches at 9 bases. The CDR3 is made up of 14 amino acids. V lost 0 bases, J lost 6 bases, and 4 bases stayed unmatched. Germline values: CDR1 SGDLS, CDR2 YYNGEE. The CDR3 nucleotides are TGTGCCAGCAGCGTAGAGGGACTAGCCTCCGAGCAGTACTTC. Amino acids: CASSVEGLASEQYF.

This clonotype was detected ten times or more. The DNA for the CDR3 is TGTGCCAGCAGCGTAGGGGTAGCGACTAACTATGGCTACACCTTC. It codes for CASSVGVATNYGYTF. This sequence joins TRBV9 and TRBJ1-2, with D hard to call. The V gene lost 0 bases and the J gene lost 0 bases, with 9 bases spanning the gap. CDR3 length: 15 residues. Germline V gene lookup returns CDR1 SGDLS and CDR2 YYNGEE.

This clonotype was picked up many times. The V call is TRBV9, the J call TRBJ2-2, with D tentatively TRBD1 (5 bases). The CDR3 contains 16 residues. Germline CDR1 SGDLS, CDR2 YYNGEE. The V end was cut by 3 bases, the J end by 3 bases, with 15 bases between. The CDR3 loop reads CASSGMTVAHTGELFF. Written as DNA, the CDR3 is TGTGCCAGCAGCGGCATGACAGTTGCGCACACCGGGGAGCTGTTTTTT.

This clonotype was seen a handful of times. The rearrangement joins TRBV9 to TRBJ2-3; 7 bases line up with TRBD2. This CDR3 is built from 13 residues. Losses at the gene ends were 6 bases for V and 6 bases for J; bases not matched to a gene: 7. Germline V gene lookup returns CDR1 SGDLS and CDR2 YYNGEE. The CDR3 nucleotides read TGTGCCAGCACGGGGGGAGAGGGGGATACGCAGTATTTT. Residues: CASTGGEGDTQYF.

This clonotype was seen at least ten times. The chain combines TRBV9 with TRBJ1-2, with D tentatively TRBD1 (5 bases). CDR1 is SGDLS and CDR2 is YYNGEE in the germline V gene. The CDR3 is 16 residues long. Between the trimmed V and J ends, which lost 4 bases and 7 bases, there was a span of 23 bases. The CDR3 bases are TGTGCCAGCAGCCCTTCGACAGATCGTATAAGGGTTGGCTACACCTTC. Translated: CASSPSTDRIRVGYTF.

This clonotype was picked up many times. The rearrangement joins TRBV9 to TRBJ2-2, with D possibly called TRBD1 or TRBD2 (5 bases each). The V gene's germline CDR1 is SGDLS and CDR2 YYNGEE. The CDR3 extends over 15 amino acids. The ends were cut back, 1 base at V and 5 bases at J, with 12 bases in the middle. In nucleotides, the CDR3 is TGTGCCAGCAGCGTATGGAGAGGGGATACCGGGGAGCTGTTTTTT. Encoded protein: CASSVWRGDTGELFF.

This clonotype came up many times. The V and J genes are TRBV9 and TRBJ2-5, with a weak D call TRBD1 (6 bases). The V end was cut by 3 bases, the J end by 5 bases, with 11 bases between. The CDR3 runs to 13 residues. CDR1 is SGDLS and CDR2 is YYNGEE in the germline V gene. The CDR3 spells CASSAQGVETQYF. The DNA of the CDR3 is TGTGCCAGCAGCGCACAGGGTGTGGAGACCCAGTACTTC.

This clonotype is labeled as medium-sized. The V gene is TRBV9, the J gene TRBJ2-2; D is possibly TRBD1 (5 bases). Germline V gives CDR1 SGDLS, CDR2 YYNGEE. The V and J ends lost 1 base and 5 bases respectively, with 15 bases between them. This CDR3 is built from 16 residues. CDR3 protein: CASSVKGDLITGELFF. CDR3 bases: TGTGCCAGCAGCGTAAAAGGGGATCTAATAACCGGGGAGCTGTTTTTT.

J is TRBJ2-3 and V is TRBV9, with a weak D call TRBD2 (5 bases). Germline V gene lookup returns CDR1 SGDLS and CDR2 YYNGEE. V was trimmed by 3 bases and J by 7 bases, leaving 9 bases between them. This CDR3 contains 12 residues. The CDR3 bases are TGTGCCAGCAGCGCCCGGGGAAATACGCAGTATTTT. Protein product: CASSARGNTQYF.

This clonotype showed up many times. The chain carries TRBV9 and TRBJ2-1; 7 bases match TRBD2. Germline CDR1 and CDR2: SGDLS and YYNGEE. This CDR3 has 16 residues. The J segment lost 5 bases and the V segment lost 4 bases, leaving 12 bases of the junction unmatched. Written as DNA, the CDR3 is TGTGCCAGCAGCCTCGTCCACGCGGGGGAGAACAATGAGCAGTTCTTC. Translated: CASSLVHAGENNEQFF.

The table lists this clonotype with a few counts. The chain joins TRBV9 to TRBJ2-7, with D perhaps TRBD2 (5 bases). Deletions cut 0 bases from V and 3 bases from J, with 16 bases between. Germline loops: CDR1 SGDLS, CDR2 YYNGEE. CDR3 size: 16 residues. CDR3 in DNA: TGTGCCAGCAGCGTAGACTCGGGATCGCTCTTCTACGAGCAGTACTTC. Its protein is CASSVDSGSLFYEQYF.

In this sample, this clonotype turned up many times. This chain joins TRBV9 and TRBJ2-5; 9 bases map to TRBD2. The V gene end was trimmed by 2 bases and the J gene end by 5 bases; junction bases not matched to a gene: 13. Germline lookup yields CDR1 SGDLS and CDR2 YYNGEE. The CDR3 has 17 residues. CDR3 nucleotide sequence: TGTGCCAGCAGCGTTGACTCGGGCGGGAGGGCCTATGAGACCCAGTACTTC. Translating gives CASSVDSGGRAYETQYF.

There are a few counts of this clonotype. The V gene is TRBV9, the J gene TRBJ2-3; weak D call: TRBD1 (6 bases). The CDR3 runs 14 residues. V lost 0 bases and J lost 11, with 16 bases in between. From germline, CDR1 is SGDLS and CDR2 YYNGEE. CDR3: CASSVEGHQDKQYF. The CDR3 DNA follows: TGTGCCAGCAGCGTAGAGGGACACCAAGACAAGCAGTATTTT.

In its sample, this clonotype was seen many times. The chain carries TRBV9 and TRBJ2-3; 9 bases fit TRBD1. Germline CDR1 SGDLS, CDR2 YYNGEE. V gave up 3 bases and J gave up 1 base; unmatched junction bases: 3. The CDR3 has 15 amino acids. The CDR3, as DNA: TGTGCCAGCAGCGCCTGGACAGGGGGCACAGATACGCAGTATTTT. As protein: CASSAWTGGTDTQYF.

Ten or more counts support this clonotype. J is TRBJ1-2 and V is TRBV9, with no clear D. V gave up 0 bases and J gave up 8 bases, with 14 bases separating them. Per germline, CDR1 SGDLS and CDR2 YYNGEE. This CDR3 is built from 14 residues. Here the CDR3 reads CASSVDGRIDGYTF. The CDR3 DNA is TGTGCCAGCAGCGTAGACGGCAGAATAGACGGCTACACCTTC.

This clonotype was found many times. The chain uses TRBV9 and TRBJ2-7; D gene ambiguous. Trimming took off 0 bases at V and 2 bases at J, with 12 bases between the two ends. Germline V gene lookup returns CDR1 SGDLS and CDR2 YYNGEE. The CDR3 contains 15 residues. As DNA, the CDR3 is TGTGCCAGCAGCGTAGAACCATATTCGGCCTACGAGCAGTACTTC. It specifies CASSVEPYSAYEQYF.

This clonotype has a count of ten or more. V and J are TRBV9 and TRBJ2-3; 10 positions agree with TRBD2. V was pared by 0 bases and J by 6 bases, with 7 bases of the junction left unmatched. CDR1 is SGDLS, CDR2 YYNGEE, per germline. The length of the CDR3 is 16 residues. CDR3 nucleotide sequence: TGTGCCAGCAGCGTAGGTACTAGCGGGAATCGGGATACGCAGTATTTT. This sequence encodes CASSVGTSGNRDTQYF.

This clonotype has only a few counts. The chain uses TRBV9 and TRBJ2-7; no clear D. Trimming left V 0 bases short and J 2 bases short, with 12 bases between. The CDR3 totals 15 residues. Germline-derived CDR1 and CDR2 are SGDLS and YYNGEE. CDR3 coding DNA: TGTGCCAGCAGCGTAGCTCTGGGCCCTACCTACGAGCAGTACTTC. Amino acid sequence: CASSVALGPTYEQYF.

This clonotype was counted ten times or more. The genes are TRBV9 and TRBJ2-7, with 7 bases that match TRBD1. Germline V gene sequence: CDR1 SGDLS, CDR2 YYNGEE. The ends lost 4 bases at V and 2 bases at J; junction bases unmatched: 3. This CDR3 region has 13 residues. The CDR3 spells CASSKGGPYEQYF. In DNA form, the CDR3 reads TGTGCCAGCAGCAAAGGGGGCCCCTACGAGCAGTACTTC.